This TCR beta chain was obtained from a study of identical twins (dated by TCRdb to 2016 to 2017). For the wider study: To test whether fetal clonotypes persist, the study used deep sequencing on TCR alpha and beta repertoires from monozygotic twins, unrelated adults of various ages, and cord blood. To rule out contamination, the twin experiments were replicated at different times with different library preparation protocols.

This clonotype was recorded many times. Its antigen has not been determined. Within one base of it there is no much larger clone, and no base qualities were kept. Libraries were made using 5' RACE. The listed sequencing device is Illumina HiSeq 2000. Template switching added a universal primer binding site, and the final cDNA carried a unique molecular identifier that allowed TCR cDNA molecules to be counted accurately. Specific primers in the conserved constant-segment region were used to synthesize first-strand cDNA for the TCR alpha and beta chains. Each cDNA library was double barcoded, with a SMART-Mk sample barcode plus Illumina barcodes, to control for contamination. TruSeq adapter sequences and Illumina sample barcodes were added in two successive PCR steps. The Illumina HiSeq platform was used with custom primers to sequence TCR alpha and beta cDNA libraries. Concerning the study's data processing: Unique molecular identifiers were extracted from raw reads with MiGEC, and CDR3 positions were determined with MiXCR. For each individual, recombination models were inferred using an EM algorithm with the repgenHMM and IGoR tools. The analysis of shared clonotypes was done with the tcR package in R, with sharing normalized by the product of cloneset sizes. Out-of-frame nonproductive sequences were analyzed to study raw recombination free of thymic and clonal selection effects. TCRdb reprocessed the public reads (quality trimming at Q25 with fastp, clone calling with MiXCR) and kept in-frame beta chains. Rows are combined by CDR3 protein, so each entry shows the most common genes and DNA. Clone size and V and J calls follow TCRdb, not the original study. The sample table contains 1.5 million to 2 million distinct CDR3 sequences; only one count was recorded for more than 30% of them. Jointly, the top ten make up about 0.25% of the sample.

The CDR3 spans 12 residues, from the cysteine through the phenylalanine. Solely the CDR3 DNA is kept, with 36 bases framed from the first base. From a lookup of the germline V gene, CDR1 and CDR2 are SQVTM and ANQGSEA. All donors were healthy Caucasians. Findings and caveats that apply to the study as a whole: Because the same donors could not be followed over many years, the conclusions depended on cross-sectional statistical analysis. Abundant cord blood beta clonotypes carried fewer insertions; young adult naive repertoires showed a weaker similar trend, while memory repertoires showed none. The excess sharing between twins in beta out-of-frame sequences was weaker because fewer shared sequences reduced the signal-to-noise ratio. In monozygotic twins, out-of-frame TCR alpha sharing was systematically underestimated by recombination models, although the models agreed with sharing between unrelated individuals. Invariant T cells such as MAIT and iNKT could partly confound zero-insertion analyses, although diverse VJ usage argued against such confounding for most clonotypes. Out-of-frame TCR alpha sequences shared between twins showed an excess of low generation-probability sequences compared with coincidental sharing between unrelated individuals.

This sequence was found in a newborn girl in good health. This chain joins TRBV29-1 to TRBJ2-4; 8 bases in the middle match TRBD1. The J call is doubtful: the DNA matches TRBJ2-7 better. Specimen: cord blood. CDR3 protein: CSVEGTGHEQYF. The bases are TGCAGCGTTGAAGGGACAGGGCACGAGCAGTACTTC.